A single T cell receptor (beta chain) is shown here with its context. This clone was seen just once. The target of this receptor is not known. No base-level quality is on record; no much larger clone is a single base apart. The data stem from a study of cytomegalovirus exposure and HLA in healthy donors (dated by TCRdb to about 2017). Some background on the complete study: In an earlier analysis of 587 of the donors, 276 Gb of sequence data and 117 million unique TCR beta sequences from 150 million to 200 million T cells were reported. An early release that covered more than 550 HLA-typed donors contained about 300 gigabases of sequencing data and 80 million or so unique TCR sequences. Of the roughly 420 genotyped donors, less than 85% were placed in the genetic ancestry cluster associated with self-reported Caucasian donors. The study aimed to test whether signatures of past pathogen exposure could be identified by cataloging public T cell receptors. The T cell repertoires of 700 or so subjects were profiled by immunosequencing and related to cytomegalovirus serostatus. A separate validation cohort of approximately 120 different subjects was used in addition to the roughly 670-subject first cohort. High-throughput TCR immunosequencing, statistical association of individual TCRs with disease status, and machine learning were combined to predict cytomegalovirus infection status. To study patterns of TCR occurrence, a later analysis re-analyzed previously published TCR beta repertoires from around 670 donors and added high-resolution HLA genotyping. In the later analysis, no new phenotypic data were used to find candidate immune exposures; instead, reliance was placed on TCR beta sequences and their occurrence across donors. An earlier analysis of 500 to 650 of the donors applied high-throughput TCR beta sequencing to assess whether each TCR beta V gene segment acted as functional or pseudogenic. Alongside the repertoire data, information on donor age, sex, ethnicity and CMV serostatus was compiled. In a later genetic analysis, genome-wide SNP genotypes for about 55% of the roughly 700 donors were used, and that subset was treated as a discovery cohort. All discovery cohort repertoires had been generated using a single sequencing platform. HLA typing covered class I and class II loci at four-digit resolution. Typing coverage differed by locus: A, B, C, DRB1 and DQB1 were typed in roughly 629-640 donors, DQA1 in about 560, DPA1 in some 610, and DPB1 in approximately 450. Four to six DR-DQ haplotypes were handled as single units for association and clustering, since linkage in the cohort was strong. On average, about 240,000 unique TCR beta nucleotide sequences were sequenced per donor among 300 to 500 genotyped donors of the cohort, with roughly 19% of those sequences being non-productive.

Trimming takes 11 bases off V and 2 bases off J; junction bases not matched to a gene: 19. Taken from the germline V gene (reference sequence), the CDR1 and CDR2 loops are MNHEY and SMNVEV. From cysteine to phenylalanine, the CDR3 is 17 amino acids long. The CDR3 DNA has 51 bases and is translated from base 1. Study-wide findings and limitations: Assigning TCR associations to individual alleles was difficult when HLA alleles, especially DR and DQ, strongly co-occurred. In vitro tests confirmed that three of the cytomegalovirus-associated TCR beta chains recognize cytomegalovirus antigens. Because counts were too low, roughly 18 rarely observed V segments, including chromosome 9 orphons, were left out of the earlier analysis of several hundred of the donors. Because some donors lacked HLA typing at each locus, the association tests relied only on the typed subset. In a later analysis, around 15,000 TCR beta sequences were associated with specific HLA alleles at a false discovery rate of 0.05. Most TCR sequences were seen in very few donors, while some public TCRs were found in many individuals. An earlier analysis of around 500 of the donors showed that most TCR beta V segments appeared in productive rearrangements either about 87% or about 30% of the time, which broadly matched IMGT annotations. A total of 150 to 200 TCR beta chains were listed by the study as associated with cytomegalovirus. The presence/absence analyses assumed that sequencing depth was roughly uniform across donors, and that assumption may not be true. The classifier was reported to diagnose cytomegalovirus status with high specificity and sensitivity in both the original cohort and the validation cohort. A further reported finding was that TCR beta sequences accurately predicted the HLA-A and HLA-B alleles for most subjects in the first cohort. For the cohort, immune exposure information was limited to CMV serostatus. According to a later analysis, TCR association rates differed among HLA loci, with DRB1 alleles showing the most associated TCRs and HLA-C alleles showing the fewest. In a later genetic analysis, a missense DCLRE1C variant was associated with V-gene and J-gene trimming of TCR beta chains, and the association was replicated in an independent cohort. In a later analysis, most CMV-associated TCR beta chains were found to appear HLA-restricted, with HLA associations seemingly driven largely by CMV exposure. Linkage disequilibrium might explain the correlated functional status among segregating V segments, but an unknown experimental factor could not be ruled out. The authors suggested that the approach could potentially be extended to other disease states and immunological phenotypes. The sequencing pipeline was judged likely to have produced a cluster of highly shared sequence variants as a technical artifact. Some IMGT-functional V segments, including TRBV6-2 and TRBV6-3, could not be distinguished by the 87-base-pair reads and were therefore excluded. According to a later analysis, parvovirus B19, influenza, CMV and Epstein-Barr virus appeared linked to several top co-occurrence clusters. In this cohort, only TCR beta chains were sequenced, and detectable features were limited by the absence of alpha or paired-chain data. In a later analysis, HLA-associated TCR beta chains were found to be more clonally expanded and to have lower generation probabilities than equally common non-associated chains. In a later genetic analysis, fewer N-insertions in productive TCRs were reported among donors in an Asian-associated ancestry cluster than the roughly 640-donor mean.

Libraries came from the immunoSEQ multiplex PCR assay. A mixture of 60 forward primers for TCR Vbeta segments and 13 reverse primers for TCR Jbeta segments was used in the multiplex PCR. A multiplex PCR assay on genomic DNA amplified the CDR3 region of rearranged TCR beta genes. On the Illumina HiSeq System, the amplified TCR beta libraries were sequenced as 87-base-pair reads. Per the source publication's procedure: A later analysis counted approximately 76 million unique TCR beta chains across the 550 to 700 repertoires, and some 11 million of these chains were shared by at least two donors. To remove PCR and sequencing errors, raw reads were error-corrected and collapsed into unique sequences using a nearest-neighbor algorithm that merged closely related sequences. V, D and J gene segments were assigned by aligning CDR3 sequences to IMGT reference sequences. For a sequence to be retained, a match of at least six nucleotides was required to both a V gene segment and a J gene segment. Rearrangements were called productive when the CDR3 lacked stop codons and stayed in frame with V and J; all others were non-productive. CDR3 was defined according to IMGT convention as the region running from the second conserved V-encoded cysteine to the conserved J-encoded phenylalanine. Sequences without an unambiguous match to a single V gene segment were excluded from the earlier analysis of about 640 of the donors. An earlier analysis of 587 of the donors called V segments functional above 56.7% productive rearrangements and segregating when the between-donor standard deviation exceeded 5%. A statistical classification framework was built for diagnosing cytomegalovirus status from the catalog of TCR beta chain sequences. In a later analysis, V and J genes were assigned by comparing TCR nucleotide sequences against IMGT/GENE-DB human TR gene sequences. The TCRdist pipeline was used in a later analysis to assign CDR3 sequences and most-parsimonious VDJ recombination scenarios. In a later analysis, each TCR beta chain was defined by its CDR3 amino acid sequence together with its V-gene family, and reads without a unique V-gene family were excluded. In a later analysis, 450 to 600 highly shared, low-generation-probability nucleotide sequences were removed to address suspected cross-contamination and a sequencing artifact. A later analysis calculated a clonal expansion index for each public chain from normalized within-repertoire ranks of inferred template counts. In a later analysis, generation probabilities were computed using a VDJ recombination model fitted to out-of-frame rearrangements, and the results were checked against IGoR. Hypergeometric tests were used in a later analysis to score TCR-TCR, TCR-HLA and TCR-CMV co-occurrence, with a repertoire-size bias correction applied to the TCR pairs. To estimate false discovery rates, a later analysis permuted the HLA or CMV assignments 20 times. In a later analysis, co-occurring TCRs were grouped using DBSCAN, and TCRdist sequence similarity was added for clustering within HLA-allele-positive subsets. Repertoires with fewer than 30,000 or more than 120,000 public chains, plus five repertoires with anomalous nucleotide sharing, were excluded from co-occurrence clustering. TCRdb limited this immuneACCESS table to in-frame rearrangements with V and J called. A share of clones is missing; checked studies link under half to unresolved V genes, and the rest is unexplained. That table supplies the V and J calls and clone size; D and trimming were determined from the DNA. The sample contains 100,000 to 150,000 clones, 70% to 75% of them found a single time. The top ten clones comprise 5.5% to 8% of the sample.

In total, approximately 690 healthy bone marrow donors made up the cohort. All cohort members were sampled while nominally healthy, although unrecorded immune exposures were likely present. The donor was CMV seronegative and was included in the group of several hundred seronegative cohort members. A peripheral blood sample was collected from each donor, and TCR beta sequencing was performed on peripheral blood mononuclear cells. Genomic DNA extraction from the blood cell samples was performed with the Qiagen DNeasy Blood Extraction Kit. This receptor chain uses TRBV27 and TRBJ2-7; 9 central nucleotides agree with TRBD1. The sequence derives from a male donor in good health and CMV-seronegative. Sequences were obtained from PBMCs. The CDR3 is CAPSHFSRQGGPYEQYF. The DNA reads as follows: TGTGCCCCCAGTCACTTTTCCAGACAGGGGGGACCCTACGAGCAGTACTTC.